This TCR beta chain was retrieved from a study of blood T cell repertoires in COVID-19. Overall study: The United States, Italy and Spain provided the acute and convalescent COVID-19 samples. T cells, B-cell-depleted T cells, or PBMCs supplied cDNA or gDNA.

Under the authors' procedure: Amplification of reference gene primers provided the estimated nucleated cell counts. Generated by immunoSEQ multiplex PCR, the TCRdb table keeps only in-frame clones and is missing some. V, J and clone size are those of that table, while D and trimming were read from the DNA. In the table there are about 140,000 clones, about four fifths of which are singletons. Trimming removed 0 bases from V and 3 bases from J, with 13 bases in between. This CDR3 spans 16 amino acids. The V gene's germline CDR1 is SGHDT and CDR2 YYEEEE. Across 20 to 25 US areas, participants ranged in age from about 18 to 100 years.

The TCR was taken from a woman aged 18 to 35 who had been exposed to COVID-19. The rearrangement joins TRBV5-6 to TRBJ2-1, with D perhaps matching TRBD2 (6 bases). The sequenced sample consisted of PBMCs or T cells enriched from blood (not recorded which). The CDR3 coding sequence is TGTGCCAGCAGCTTGGTTGGAGGGTTTGACTACAATGAGCAGTTCTTC. Translating it yields CASSLVGGFDYNEQFF.